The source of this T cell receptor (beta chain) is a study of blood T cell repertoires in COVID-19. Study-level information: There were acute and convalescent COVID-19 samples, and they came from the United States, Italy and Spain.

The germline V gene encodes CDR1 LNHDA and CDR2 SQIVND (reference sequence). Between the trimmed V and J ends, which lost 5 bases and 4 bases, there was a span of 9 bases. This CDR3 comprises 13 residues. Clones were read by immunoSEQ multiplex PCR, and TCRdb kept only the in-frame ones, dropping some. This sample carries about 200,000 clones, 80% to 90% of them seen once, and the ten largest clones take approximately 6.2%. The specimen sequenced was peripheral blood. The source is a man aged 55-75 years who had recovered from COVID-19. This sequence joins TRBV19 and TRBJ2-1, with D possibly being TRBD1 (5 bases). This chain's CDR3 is CASSDKGYNEQFF. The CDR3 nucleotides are TGTGCCAGTAGTGACAAGGGGTACAATGAGCAGTTCTTC.